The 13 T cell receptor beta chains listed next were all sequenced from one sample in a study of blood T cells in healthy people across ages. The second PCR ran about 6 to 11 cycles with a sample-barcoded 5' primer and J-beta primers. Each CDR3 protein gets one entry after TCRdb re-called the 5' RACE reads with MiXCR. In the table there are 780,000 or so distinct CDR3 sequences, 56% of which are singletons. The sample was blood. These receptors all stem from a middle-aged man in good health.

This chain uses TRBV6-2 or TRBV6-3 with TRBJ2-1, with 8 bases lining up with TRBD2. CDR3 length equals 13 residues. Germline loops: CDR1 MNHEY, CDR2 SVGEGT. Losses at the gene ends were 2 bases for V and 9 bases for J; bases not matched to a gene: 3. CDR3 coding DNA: TGTGCCAGCAGTTACGCGGGGGGTAGTGAGCAGTTCTTC. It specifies CASSYAGGSEQFF.

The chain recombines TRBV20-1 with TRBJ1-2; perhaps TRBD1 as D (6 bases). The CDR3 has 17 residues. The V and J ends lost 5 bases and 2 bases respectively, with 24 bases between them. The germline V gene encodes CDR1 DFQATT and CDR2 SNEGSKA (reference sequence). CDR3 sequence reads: CSAYSPGTWDRNYGYTF. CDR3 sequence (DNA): TGCAGTGCTTACTCCCCCGGGACATGGGACCGGAACTATGGCTACACCTTC.

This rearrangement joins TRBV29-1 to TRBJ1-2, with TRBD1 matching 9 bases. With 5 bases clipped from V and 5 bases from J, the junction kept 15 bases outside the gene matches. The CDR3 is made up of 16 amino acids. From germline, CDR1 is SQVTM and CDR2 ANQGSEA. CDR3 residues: CSVPRGDRVRDYGYTF. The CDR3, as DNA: TGCAGCGTTCCCCGGGGGGACAGGGTTCGGGATTATGGCTACACCTTC. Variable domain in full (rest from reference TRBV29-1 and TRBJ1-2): SAVISQKPSRDICQRGTSLTIQCQVDSQVTMMFWYRQQPGQSLTLIATANQGSEATYESGFVIDKFPISRPNLTFSTLTVSNMSPEDSSIYLCSVPRGDRVRDYGYTFGSGTRLTVV.

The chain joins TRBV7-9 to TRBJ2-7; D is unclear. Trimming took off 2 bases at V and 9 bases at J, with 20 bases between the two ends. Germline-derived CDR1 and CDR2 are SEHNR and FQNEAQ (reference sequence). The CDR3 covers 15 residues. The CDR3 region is CASSLPVGEYERQYF. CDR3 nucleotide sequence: TGTGCCAGCAGCTTACCCGTTGGGGAATACGAGCGGCAGTACTTC.

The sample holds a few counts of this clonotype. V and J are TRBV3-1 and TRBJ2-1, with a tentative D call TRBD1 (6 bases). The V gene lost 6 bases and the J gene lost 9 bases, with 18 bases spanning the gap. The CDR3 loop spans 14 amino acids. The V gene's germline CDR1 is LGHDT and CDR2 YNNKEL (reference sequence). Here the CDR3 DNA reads TGTGCCAGCAGGCAGTCGGACAGAACGGGTGAGCAGTTCTTC. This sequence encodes CASRQSDRTGEQFF.

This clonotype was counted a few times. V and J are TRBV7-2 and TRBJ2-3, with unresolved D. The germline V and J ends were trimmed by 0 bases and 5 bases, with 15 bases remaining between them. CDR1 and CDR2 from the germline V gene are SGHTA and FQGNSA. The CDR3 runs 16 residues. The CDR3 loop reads CASSLAHSPPIDTQYF. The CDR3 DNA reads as TGTGCCAGCAGCTTAGCGCACTCCCCGCCCATAGATACGCAGTATTTT.

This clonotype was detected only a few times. The CDR3 nucleotides are TGTGCCAGCAGCCAGCAAACAGGGGGCGGAAACTATGGCTACACCTTC. Translating gives CASSQQTGGGNYGYTF. The chain is built from TRBV4-2 and TRBJ1-2; 9 bases fit TRBD1. The CDR3 is made up of 16 amino acids. With V trimmed by 3 bases and J by 2 bases, 7 bases remained unmatched. Germline values: CDR1 LGHNA, CDR2 YNFKEQ.

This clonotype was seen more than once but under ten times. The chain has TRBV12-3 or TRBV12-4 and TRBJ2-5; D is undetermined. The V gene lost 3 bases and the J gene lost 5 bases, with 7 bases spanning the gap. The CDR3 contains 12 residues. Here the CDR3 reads CASSFGRETQYF. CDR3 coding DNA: TGTGCCAGCAGTTTTGGTAGGGAGACCCAGTACTTC.

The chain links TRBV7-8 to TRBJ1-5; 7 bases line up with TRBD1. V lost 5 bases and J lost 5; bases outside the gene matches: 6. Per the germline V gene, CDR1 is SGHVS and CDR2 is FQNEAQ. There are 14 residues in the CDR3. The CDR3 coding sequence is TGTGCCAGCAGCCGACAGGGAGGGGATCAGCCCCAGCATTTT. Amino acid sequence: CASSRQGGDQPQHF.

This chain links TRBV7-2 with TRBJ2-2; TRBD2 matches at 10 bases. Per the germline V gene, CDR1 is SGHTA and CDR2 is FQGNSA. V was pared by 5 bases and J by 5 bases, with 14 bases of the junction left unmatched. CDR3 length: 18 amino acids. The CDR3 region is CASSTRIPSGGGTGELFF. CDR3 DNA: TGTGCCAGCAGCACCCGAATACCTAGCGGGGGTGGAACCGGGGAGCTGTTTTTT.

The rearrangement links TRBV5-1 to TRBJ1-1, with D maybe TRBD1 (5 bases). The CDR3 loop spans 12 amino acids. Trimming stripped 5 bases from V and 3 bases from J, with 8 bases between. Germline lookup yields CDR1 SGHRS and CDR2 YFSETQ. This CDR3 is CASRSGDTEAFF. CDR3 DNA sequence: TGCGCCAGCAGATCGGGGGACACTGAAGCTTTCTTT. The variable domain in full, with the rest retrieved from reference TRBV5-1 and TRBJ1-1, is KAGVTQTPRYLIKTRGQQVTLSCSPISGHRSVSWYQQTPGQGLQFLFEYFSETQRNKGNFPGRFSGRQFSNSRSEMNVSTLELGDSALYLCASRSGDTEAFFGQGTRLTVV.

CDR3 nucleotides: TGTGCCACCAGCAGAGACGACAAGGGGGCGCGTTATGGCTACACCTTC. This translates into CATSRDDKGARYGYTF. The gene calls are TRBV15 and TRBJ1-2; 7 bases align to TRBD1. The CDR3 contains 16 residues. Losses at the gene ends were 0 bases for V and 5 bases for J; bases not matched to a gene: 9. Germline CDR1 and CDR2: LNHNV and YYDKDF (reference sequence).

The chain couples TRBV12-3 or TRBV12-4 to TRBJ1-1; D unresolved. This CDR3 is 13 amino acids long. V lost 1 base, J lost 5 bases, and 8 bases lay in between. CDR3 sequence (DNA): TGTGCCAGCAGTTTAGGGGTGGGAACTGAAGCTTTCTTT. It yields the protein CASSLGVGTEAFF.